The T cell receptor beta chain described here comes from a study of T-cell reconstitution after alpha-beta-depleted transplantation in children. The CDR3 spans 11 residues. To note about this clonotype: Its antigen remains unidentified.

This sample's TCRbeta library carried unique molecular identifier barcodes. TCRdb reprocessed the PCR reads via MiXCR and lists one record per CDR3 protein. The sample holds about 580,000 distinct CDR3 sequences, approximately 30% seen once. Study outcomes and limitations: Two months or so post-transplant, alpha-beta T cells reportedly derived from several hundred expanded graft clones. For some patients, TCRbeta diversity was high at day 60 because of recipient T cells and thymic progenitors that survived. When one year had passed after transplant, most T-cell counts and diversity came from newly produced T cells.

This rearrangement joins TRBV21-1 to TRBJ2-5; TRBD1 is the table's D call and was not checked against the DNA. TRBV21-1 is a listed pseudogene. The sequenced sample was PBMCs, obtained before TCRalphabeta/CD19-depleted stem cell transplant. The receptor's source is a boy under two years old with Wiskott-Aldrich syndrome, due to receive a stem cell transplant. CDR3 amino acids: CASSKGPEAYF. The CDR3 DNA reads TGTGCCAGCAGCAAAGGCCCGGAAGCGTACTTC.